This T cell receptor beta chain was sequenced in a study of PD-L1 blockade in urothelial cancer. Indicated time point: pretreatment peripheral blood. The germline gives CDR1 GTSNPN, CDR2 SVGIG (reference sequence). The CDR3 is 13 residues long. Trimming stripped 5 bases from V and 0 bases from J, with 8 bases between. Assay: immunoSEQ multiplex PCR; the TCRdb copy retains only in-frame clones and omits some. The sample yields fewer than 50,000 clones, about 88% seen once. This chain links TRBV30 with TRBJ1-3; D remains unclear. The receptor's source is a man aged 65 to 85 with urothelial cancer. Sequencing was performed on PBMCs, taken around atezolizumab (anti-PD-L1) treatment. The CDR3 sequence is CAWLHSSGNTIYF. Written as DNA, the CDR3 is TGTGCCTGGCTACACAGCTCTGGAAACACCATATATTTT.